This T cell receptor beta chain comes out of a study of T cells in Graves' hyperthyroidism and ophthalmopathy. The germline V gene encodes CDR1 ENHRY and CDR2 SYGVKD. The V gene lost 0 bases and the J gene lost 2 bases, with 11 bases spanning the gap. This CDR3 comprises 15 residues. Ophthalmopathy patients had Clinical Activity Score at least 3, NOSPECS grade at least 4, duration under 3 months. A patient was excluded if there was uncontrolled infection, other autoimmune disease, pregnancy or lactation. An approximately 10 ml volume of fresh peripheral blood provided the PBMCs. RNA transcripts served as the template for amplifying TCR beta CDR3 regions. First-round RT-PCR targeting the TCR CDR3 was performed with the HTBI primer set. TCRdb used MiXCR to reprocess the multiplex PCR reads, holding one entry per CDR3 protein. The sample yields around 620,000 distinct CDR3 sequences, 11% to 15% seen once.

The specimen sequenced was blood. The rearrangement joins TRBV10-3 to TRBJ2-7; D remains unclear. This TCR derives from a woman aged 18-35 years with Graves' ophthalmopathy. Written as DNA, the CDR3 is TGTGCCATCAGTGAGTCGACCGTCCTCGCCTACGAGCAGTACTTC. This sequence encodes CAISESTVLAYEQYF.